These 21 T cell receptor beta chains came from one sample sequenced in a study of T cell responses to AZD1222 COVID-19 vaccine. Libraries were prepared by immunoSEQ multiplex PCR; TCRdb keeps only in-frame clonotypes and omits some of them. Of 150,000 to 180,000 clones in the sample, 80% to 90% were seen once. The sequencing used peripheral blood, collected on day 0 of MenACWY control vaccination. All receptors come from an adult in good health.

The chain has TRBV4-2 and TRBJ1-2, with TRBD1 as a possible D gene (6 bases). The CDR3 has 14 amino acids. The ends were cut back, 2 bases at V and 7 bases at J, with 14 bases in the middle. Germline V gene sequence: CDR1 LGHNA, CDR2 YNFKEQ. This chain's CDR3 is CASSQPDSALGYTF. Here the CDR3 DNA reads TGTGCCAGCAGCCAACCGGACAGTGCTCTTGGCTACACCTTC.

This sequence joins TRBV5-5 and TRBJ1-1; a weak D match, TRBD1 (5 bases). Per the germline V gene, CDR1 is SGHKS and CDR2 is YYEKEE (reference sequence). Trimming left V 4 bases short and J 6 bases short, with 13 bases between. The CDR3 runs 13 residues. CDR3 DNA: TGTGCCAGCAGCCCCAGGTGGGGCTCTGAAGCTTTCTTT. Its translation: CASSPRWGSEAFF.

The V call is TRBV18, the J call TRBJ1-1; maybe TRBD1 (5 bases). V was pared by 0 bases and J by 3 bases, with 14 bases between. The V gene's germline CDR1 is KGHSH and CDR2 LQKENI. The CDR3 loop spans 16 amino acids. CDR3 amino acids: CASSPPFRREDTEAFF. Written as DNA, the CDR3 is TGTGCCAGCTCACCACCGTTTCGCAGGGAAGACACTGAAGCTTTCTTT.

The rearrangement joins TRBV24-1 to TRBJ2-5; TRBD1 is a possible D gene (6 bases). The CDR3 sequence is 15 residues long. Trimming took 0 bases from V and 5 from J, leaving 12 bases between them. CDR1 and CDR2 from the germline V gene are KGHDR and SFDVKD. This CDR3 is CATSDLHRDGETQYF. The CDR3, as DNA: TGTGCCACCAGTGATTTGCACAGGGACGGGGAGACCCAGTACTTC.

The J gene is TRBJ1-6, the V gene TRBV5-1, with D hard to call. This CDR3 is 15 amino acids long. The V end was cut by 2 bases, the J end by 7 bases, with 13 bases between. The germline V gene has CDR1 SGHRS and CDR2 YFSETQ. The CDR3 coding sequence is TGCGCCAGCAGCTTAGGCCCAGCGACCAATTCACCCCTCCACTTT. As protein: CASSLGPATNSPLHF. Combining the CDR3 with reference TRBV5-1 and TRBJ1-6 gives the whole variable domain KAGVTQTPRYLIKTRGQQVTLSCSPISGHRSVSWYQQTPGQGLQFLFEYFSETQRNKGNFPGRFSGRQFSNSRSEMNVSTLELGDSALYLCASSLGPATNSPLHFGNGTRLTVT.

The chain carries TRBV9 and TRBJ1-5, with 10 bases that match TRBD1. This CDR3 spans 16 amino acids. CDR1 and CDR2 (germline): SGDLS, YYNGEE. J lost 2 bases, V lost 3 bases, and 5 bases had no gene match. Written as DNA, the CDR3 is TGTGCCAGCAGCGCCTCAGGACAGGGGGGCAATCAGCCCCAGCATTTT. This translates into CASSASGQGGNQPQHF.

The V and J genes are TRBV5-1 and TRBJ2-3, with 7 nucleotides matching TRBD2. This CDR3 is 15 amino acids long. The V and J ends lost 3 bases and 3 bases, in that order; junction bases with no gene match: 7. Per germline, CDR1 SGHRS and CDR2 YFSETQ. CDR3 amino acids: CASSSGLGGTDTQYF. CDR3 DNA: TGCGCCAGCAGCTCTGGTCTGGGGGGGACAGATACGCAGTATTTT.

The rearrangement uses TRBV5-1 and TRBJ1-1; D unresolved. Trimming took 0 bases from V and 6 from J, leaving 6 bases between them. Germline values: CDR1 SGHRS, CDR2 YFSETQ. The CDR3 is made up of 12 amino acids. In DNA form, the CDR3 reads TGCGCCAGCAGCTTGGGGCCAGCTGAAGCTTTCTTT. It yields the protein CASSLGPAEAFF.

In its sample, this clone was seen once. The chain carries TRBV6-2 or TRBV6-3 and TRBJ2-2; 12 bases map to TRBD2. CDR1 and CDR2 from the germline V gene are MNHEY and SVGEGT. There are 15 residues in the CDR3. The junction had 2 bases not matched to a gene; V was cut back by 5 bases and J by 4 bases. As DNA, the CDR3 is TGTGCCAGCAGTCAACTAGCGGGAGGCACCGGGGAGCTGTTTTTT. Its protein is CASSQLAGGTGELFF.

This chain links TRBV7-8 with TRBJ2-7; the match to TRBD1 covers 7 bases. The V and J ends lost 2 bases and 4 bases, in that order; junction bases with no gene match: 5. Germline V gives CDR1 SGHVS, CDR2 FQNEAQ. The CDR3 totals 14 residues. This chain's CDR3 is CASSLMEQGYEQYF. CDR3 coding DNA: TGTGCCAGCAGCTTAATGGAACAGGGGTACGAGCAGTACTTC.

The genes are TRBV7-9 and TRBJ1-1; maybe TRBD1 (6 bases). This CDR3 is built from 15 residues. Germline V gene data show CDR1 as SEHNR and CDR2 as FQNEAQ (reference sequence). V was pared by 4 bases and J by 1 base, with 13 bases between. CDR3 DNA sequence: TGTGCCAGCAGCTCAGGGGACAACAGGAACACTGAAGCTTTCTTT. Translating it yields CASSSGDNRNTEAFF.

V usage is TRBV30 and J usage is TRBJ2-7; TRBD1 aligns across 8 bases. Looked up from germline, CDR1 is GTSNPN and CDR2 is SVGIG (reference sequence). V was pared by 0 bases and J by 5 bases, with 9 bases of the junction left unmatched. This CDR3 contains 15 residues. The CDR3 spells CAWSVPFPGGNEQYF. The CDR3 bases are TGTGCCTGGAGTGTACCCTTTCCAGGGGGCAACGAGCAGTACTTC.

The gene calls are TRBV12-3 or TRBV12-4 and TRBJ2-3; TRBD2 is a possible D gene (5 bases). The CDR3 spans 13 residues. V lost 7 bases and J 1 base, leaving 9 bases between the germline ends. DNA of the CDR3: TGTGCCAGCACCCTGCGGGGCACAGATACGCAGTATTTT. Residues: CASTLRGTDTQYF.

V usage is TRBV9 and J usage is TRBJ1-1; the D is unclear. Germline V gene data show CDR1 as SGDLS and CDR2 as YYNGEE. Trimming took off 0 bases at V and 0 bases at J, with 3 bases between the two ends. The CDR3 loop spans 13 amino acids. This CDR3 is CASSVEVNTEAFF. CDR3 bases: TGTGCCAGCAGCGTAGAAGTGAACACTGAAGCTTTCTTT.

This chain uses TRBV14 with TRBJ1-2, with TRBD1 matching 7 bases. CDR1 SGHDN and CDR2 FVKESK come from the germline V gene. The CDR3 runs 13 residues. With 5 bases clipped from V and 7 bases from J, the junction kept 7 bases outside the gene matches. In DNA form, the CDR3 reads TGTGCCAGCAGCGCAAAACAGGGGTCTGGCTACACCTTC. Its protein is CASSAKQGSGYTF. Variable domain in full (rest from reference TRBV14 and TRBJ1-2): EAGVTQFPSHSVIEKGQTVTLRCDPISGHDNLYWYRRVMGKEIKFLLHFVKESKQDESGMPNNRFLAERTGGTYSTLKVQPAELEDSGVYFCASSAKQGSGYTFGSGTRLTVV.

CDR3 residues: CASKDRRTYEQYV. DNA for the CDR3: TGCGCCAGCAAAGACAGGCGGACCTACGAGCAGTACGTC. The chain links TRBV10-1 to TRBJ2-7, with D possibly matching TRBD1 (6 bases). This CDR3 comprises 13 residues. Germline CDR1 and CDR2: WNHNN and SYGVQD (reference sequence). Between the trimmed V and J ends, which lost 7 bases and 2 bases, there was a span of 12 bases.

The V and J genes are TRBV7-2 and TRBJ2-6; D might be TRBD1 (5 bases). Germline V gene lookup returns CDR1 SGHTA and CDR2 FQGNSA. The CDR3 covers 16 residues. V was shortened by 0 bases and J by 2 bases, with 8 bases between the two germline ends. In DNA, the CDR3 is TGTGCCAGCAGCTTAGCCTCGACAGCTGGGGCCAACGTCCTGACTTTC. Its protein product is CASSLASTAGANVLTF.

The J gene is TRBJ2-3, the V gene TRBV6-2 or TRBV6-3; D is unclear. The ends were cut back, 5 bases at V and 2 bases at J, with 5 bases in the middle. Germline CDR1 is MNHEY and CDR2 is SVGEGT. The CDR3 has 12 residues. In DNA, the CDR3 is TGTGCCAGCAGTAGGGTCACAGATACGCAGTATTTT. Translation gives CASSRVTDTQYF.

V and J are TRBV11-2 and TRBJ2-5, with 7 bases lining up with TRBD1. CDR1 is SGHAT, CDR2 FQNNGV, per germline. V lost 5 bases and J lost 5; bases outside the gene matches: 11. This CDR3 has 15 residues. The CDR3 reads CASSGGQEVWETQYF. DNA of the CDR3: TGTGCCAGCAGCGGCGGACAGGAGGTTTGGGAGACCCAGTACTTC.

V usage is TRBV6-8 and J usage is TRBJ2-3; D possibly uses TRBD1 or TRBD2 (6 bases each). Between the trimmed V and J ends, which lost 5 bases and 2 bases, there was a span of 20 bases. This CDR3 has 17 residues. CDR1 is MNHGY, CDR2 SAAAGT, per germline. In DNA form, the CDR3 reads TGTGCCAGCAGTCCCTCGGCCTACGGGGGCATCACAGATACGCAGTATTTT. It encodes CASSPSAYGGITDTQYF.

This chain uses TRBV10-2 with TRBJ1-2; TRBD1 matches 7 bases. Trimming took 3 bases from V and 7 from J; bases not matched to a gene: 11. Germline V gives CDR1 WSHSY, CDR2 SAAADI. This CDR3 has 15 residues. This chain's CDR3 is CASSEPGQRGSGYTF. CDR3 in DNA: TGCGCCAGCAGTGAACCGGGACAGCGGGGAAGTGGCTACACCTTC.